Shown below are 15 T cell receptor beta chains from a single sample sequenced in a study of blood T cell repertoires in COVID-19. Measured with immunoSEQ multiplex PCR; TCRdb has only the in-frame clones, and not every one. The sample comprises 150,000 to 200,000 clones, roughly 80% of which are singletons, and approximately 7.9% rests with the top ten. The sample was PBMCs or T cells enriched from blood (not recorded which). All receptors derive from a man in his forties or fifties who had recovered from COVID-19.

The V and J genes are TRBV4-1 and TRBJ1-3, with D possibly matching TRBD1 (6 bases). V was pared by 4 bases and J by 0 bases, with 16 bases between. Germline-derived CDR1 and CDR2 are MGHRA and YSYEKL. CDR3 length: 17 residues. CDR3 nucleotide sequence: TGCGCCAGCAGCCCCCCGGGTGGGGGCCTCTCTGGAAACACCATATATTTT. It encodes CASSPPGGGLSGNTIYF.

This chain's CDR3 is CASSLQGIGSPLHF. For the CDR3, the DNA is TGTGCCAGCAGCTTACAGGGAATTGGCTCACCCCTCCACTTT. The chain uses TRBV7-3 and TRBJ1-6; D perhaps matches TRBD1 (5 bases). There are 14 residues in the CDR3. The germline V gene encodes CDR1 SGHTA and CDR2 FQGTGA. V lost 2 bases, J lost 10 bases, and 12 bases lay in between.

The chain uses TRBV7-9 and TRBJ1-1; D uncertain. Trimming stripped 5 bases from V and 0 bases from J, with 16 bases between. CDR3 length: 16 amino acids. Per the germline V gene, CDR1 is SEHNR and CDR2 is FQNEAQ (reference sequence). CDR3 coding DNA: TGTGCCAGCAGCCGCGACGGGATAGGCATGAACACTGAAGCTTTCTTT. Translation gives CASSRDGIGMNTEAFF. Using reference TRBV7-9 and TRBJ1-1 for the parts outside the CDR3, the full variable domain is DTGVSQNPRHKITKRGQNVTFRCDPISEHNRLYWYRQTLGQGPEFLTYFQNEAQLEKSRLLSDRFSAERPKGSFSTLEIQRTEQGDSAMYLCASSRDGIGMNTEAFFGQGTRLTVV.

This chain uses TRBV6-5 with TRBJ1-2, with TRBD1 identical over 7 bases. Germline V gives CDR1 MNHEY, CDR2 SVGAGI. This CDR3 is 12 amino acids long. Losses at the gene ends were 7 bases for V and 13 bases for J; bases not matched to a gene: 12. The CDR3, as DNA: TGTGCCAGCACCGGAACGACAGGGCGCCCCACCTTC. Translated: CASTGTTGRPTF.

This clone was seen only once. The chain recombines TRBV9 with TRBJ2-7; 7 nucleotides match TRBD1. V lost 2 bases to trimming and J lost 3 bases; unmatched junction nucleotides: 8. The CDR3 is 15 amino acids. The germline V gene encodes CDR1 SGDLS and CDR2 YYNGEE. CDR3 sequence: CASSVRQGNVYEQYF. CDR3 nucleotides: TGTGCCAGCAGCGTCCGACAGGGTAACGTCTACGAGCAGTACTTC.

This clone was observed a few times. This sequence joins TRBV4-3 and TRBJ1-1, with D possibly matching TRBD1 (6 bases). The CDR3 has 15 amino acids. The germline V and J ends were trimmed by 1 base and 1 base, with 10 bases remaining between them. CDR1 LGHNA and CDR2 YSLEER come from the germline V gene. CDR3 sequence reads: CASSQGGGRNTEAFF. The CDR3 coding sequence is TGCGCCAGCAGCCAAGGGGGGGGCAGGAACACTGAAGCTTTCTTT.

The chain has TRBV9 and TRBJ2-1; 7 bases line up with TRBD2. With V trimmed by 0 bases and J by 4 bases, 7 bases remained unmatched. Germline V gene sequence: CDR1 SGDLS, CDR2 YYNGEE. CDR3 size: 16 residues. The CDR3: CASSVVASGTYNEQFF. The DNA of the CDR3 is TGTGCCAGCAGCGTAGTTGCTAGCGGCACTTACAATGAGCAGTTCTTC.

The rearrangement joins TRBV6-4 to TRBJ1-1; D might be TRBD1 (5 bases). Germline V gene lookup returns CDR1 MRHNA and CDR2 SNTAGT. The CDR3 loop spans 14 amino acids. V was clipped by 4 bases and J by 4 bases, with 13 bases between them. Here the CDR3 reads CASSGGEGGTEAFF. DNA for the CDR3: TGTGCCAGCAGTGGGGGGGAGGGAGGCACTGAAGCTTTCTTT.

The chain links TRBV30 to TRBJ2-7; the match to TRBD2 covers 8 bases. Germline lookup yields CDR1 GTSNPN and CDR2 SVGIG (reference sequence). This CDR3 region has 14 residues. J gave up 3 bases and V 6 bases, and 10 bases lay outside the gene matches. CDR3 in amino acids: CACNRRGGVYEQYF. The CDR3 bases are TGTGCCTGCAACCGCCGGGGGGGCGTCTACGAGCAGTACTTC.

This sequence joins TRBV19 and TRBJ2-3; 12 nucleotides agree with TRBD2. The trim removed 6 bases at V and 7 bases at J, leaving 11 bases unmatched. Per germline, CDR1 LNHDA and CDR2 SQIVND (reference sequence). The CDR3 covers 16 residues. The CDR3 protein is CASSRLAGEHQHTQYF. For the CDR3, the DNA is TGTGCCAGTAGCAGACTAGCGGGGGAACACCAACATACGCAGTATTTT.

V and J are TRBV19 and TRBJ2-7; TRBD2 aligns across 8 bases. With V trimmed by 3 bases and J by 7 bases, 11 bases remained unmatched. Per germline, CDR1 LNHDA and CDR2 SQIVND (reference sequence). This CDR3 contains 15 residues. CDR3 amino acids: CASSMGGTRAGEQYF. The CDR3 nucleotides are TGTGCCAGTAGTATGGGAGGGACTAGGGCCGGAGAGCAGTACTTC.

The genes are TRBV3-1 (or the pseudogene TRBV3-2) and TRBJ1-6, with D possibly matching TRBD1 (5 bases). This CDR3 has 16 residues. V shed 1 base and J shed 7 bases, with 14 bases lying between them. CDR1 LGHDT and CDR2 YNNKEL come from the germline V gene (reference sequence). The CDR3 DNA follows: TGTGCCAGCAGCCAAGTCCGGGGGACTAACAATTCACCCCTCCACTTT. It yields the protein CASSQVRGTNNSPLHF.

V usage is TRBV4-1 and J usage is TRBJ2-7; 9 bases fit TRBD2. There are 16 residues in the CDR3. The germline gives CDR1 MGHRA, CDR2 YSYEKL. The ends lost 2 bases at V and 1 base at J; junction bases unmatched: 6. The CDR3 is CASSQQLAGVSYEQYF. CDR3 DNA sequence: TGCGCCAGCAGCCAACAACTAGCGGGTGTATCCTACGAGCAGTACTTC.

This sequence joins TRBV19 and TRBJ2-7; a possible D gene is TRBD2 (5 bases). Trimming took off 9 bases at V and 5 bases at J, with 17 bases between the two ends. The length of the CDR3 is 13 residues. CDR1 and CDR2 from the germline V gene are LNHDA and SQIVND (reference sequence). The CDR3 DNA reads TGTGCCAGGCTAGATCCGGGGAGCAACGAGCAGTACTTC. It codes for CARLDPGSNEQYF.

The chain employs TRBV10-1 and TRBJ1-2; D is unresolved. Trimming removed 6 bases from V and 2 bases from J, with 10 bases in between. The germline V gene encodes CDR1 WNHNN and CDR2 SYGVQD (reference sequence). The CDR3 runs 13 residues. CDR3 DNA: TGCGCCAGCAGCCCAGGACTGAACTATGGCTACACCTTC. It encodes CASSPGLNYGYTF.